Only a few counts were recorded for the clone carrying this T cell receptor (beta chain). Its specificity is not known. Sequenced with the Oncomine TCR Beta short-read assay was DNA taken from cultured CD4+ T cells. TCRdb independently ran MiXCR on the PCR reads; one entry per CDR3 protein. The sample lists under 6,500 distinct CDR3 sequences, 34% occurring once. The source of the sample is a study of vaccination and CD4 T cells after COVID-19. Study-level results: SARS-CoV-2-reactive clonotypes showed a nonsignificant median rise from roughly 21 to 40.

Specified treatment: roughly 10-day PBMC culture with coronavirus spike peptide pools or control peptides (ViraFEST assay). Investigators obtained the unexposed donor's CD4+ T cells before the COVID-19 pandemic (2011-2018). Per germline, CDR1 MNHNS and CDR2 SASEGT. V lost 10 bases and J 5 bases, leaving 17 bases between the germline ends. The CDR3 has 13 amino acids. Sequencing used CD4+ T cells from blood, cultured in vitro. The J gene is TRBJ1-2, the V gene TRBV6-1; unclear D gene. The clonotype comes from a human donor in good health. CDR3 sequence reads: CATRPRQEYGYTF. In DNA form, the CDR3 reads TGTGCCACCAGACCCAGGCAGGAATATGGCTACACCTTC.